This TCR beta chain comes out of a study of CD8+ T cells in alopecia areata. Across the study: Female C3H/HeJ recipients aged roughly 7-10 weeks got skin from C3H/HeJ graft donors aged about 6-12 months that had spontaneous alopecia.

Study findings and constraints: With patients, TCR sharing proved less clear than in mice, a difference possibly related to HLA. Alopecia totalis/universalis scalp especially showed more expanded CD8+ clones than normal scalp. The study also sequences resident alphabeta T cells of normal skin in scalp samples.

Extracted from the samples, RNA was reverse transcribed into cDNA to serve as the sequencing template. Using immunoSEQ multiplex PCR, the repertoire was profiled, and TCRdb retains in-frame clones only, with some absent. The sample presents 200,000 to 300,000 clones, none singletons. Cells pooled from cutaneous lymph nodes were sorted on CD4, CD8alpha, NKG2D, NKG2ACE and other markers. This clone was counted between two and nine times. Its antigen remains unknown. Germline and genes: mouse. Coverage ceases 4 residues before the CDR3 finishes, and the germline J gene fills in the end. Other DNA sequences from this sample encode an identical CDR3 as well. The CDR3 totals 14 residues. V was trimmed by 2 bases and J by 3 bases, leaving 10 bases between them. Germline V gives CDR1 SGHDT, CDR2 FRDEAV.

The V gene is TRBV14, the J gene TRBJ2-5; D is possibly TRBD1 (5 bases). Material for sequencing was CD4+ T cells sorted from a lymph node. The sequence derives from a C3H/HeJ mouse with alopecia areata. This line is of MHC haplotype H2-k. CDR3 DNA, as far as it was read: TGTGCCAGCAGTTTGAGGGGAGGGCAAGAC. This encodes CASSLRGGQD. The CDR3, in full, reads CASSLRGGQDTQYF.